Following are 32 T cell receptor beta chains from one sample sequenced in a study of blood T cell repertoires in COVID-19. Data came from immunoSEQ multiplex PCR; TCRdb stores just in-frame clones and leaves some out. The repertoire holds approximately 250,000 clones, with 86% as singletons. Sequencing was done on a sample of peripheral blood. These receptors were taken from a woman aged 55-70 years who had recovered from COVID-19.

This clone was recorded only once. The genes are TRBV7-2 and TRBJ2-5, with a possible D match to TRBD2 (5 bases). CDR1 is SGHTA and CDR2 is FQGNSA in the germline V gene. V was pared by 4 bases and J by 7 bases, with 13 bases between. This CDR3 has 13 amino acids. This CDR3 is CASSSYGSGTQYF. CDR3 sequence (DNA): TGTGCCAGCAGCTCCTATGGAAGCGGGACCCAGTACTTC.

The rearrangement joins TRBV18 to TRBJ2-1; TRBD2 agrees at 9 bases. Per germline, CDR1 KGHSH and CDR2 LQKENI. The V and J ends lost 2 bases and 5 bases, in that order; junction bases with no gene match: 7. CDR3 length equals 16 residues. Here the CDR3 DNA reads TGTGCCAGCTCACCAGTGTCTAGCGGGGCCAACAATGAGCAGTTCTTC. It is translated as CASSPVSSGANNEQFF.

This rearrangement joins TRBV5-5 to TRBJ2-3, with TRBD2 matching 13 bases. This CDR3 has 17 amino acids. Unmatched junction bases numbered 7, after V lost 4 bases and J lost 2 bases. The germline CDR1 and CDR2 sequences are SGHKS and YYEKEE (reference sequence). The CDR3, as DNA: TGTGCCAGCAGCCCTAGGACTAGCGGGGGTGTCACAGATACGCAGTATTTT. Translated: CASSPRTSGGVTDTQYF.

V usage is TRBV10-3 and J usage is TRBJ2-7, with TRBD1 matching 11 bases. Germline lookup yields CDR1 ENHRY and CDR2 SYGVKD. The CDR3 contains 14 residues. Unmatched junction bases numbered 5, after V lost 7 bases and J lost 3 bases. The CDR3 protein is CAITRDRGYYEQYF. The CDR3 DNA reads TGTGCCATCACCAGGGACAGGGGGTACTACGAGCAGTACTTC.

This chain joins TRBV6-4 and TRBJ2-6; 8 bases are shared with TRBD1. The ends lost 4 bases at V and 2 bases at J; junction bases unmatched: 1. The CDR3 is 15 residues long. The germline V gene encodes CDR1 MRHNA and CDR2 SNTAGT. DNA of the CDR3: TGTGCCAGCAGTGGACAGGGGACTGGGGCCAACGTCCTGACTTTC. The encoded protein is CASSGQGTGANVLTF.

The chain carries TRBV5-1 and TRBJ2-7; the match to TRBD2 covers 9 bases. The CDR3 loop spans 15 amino acids. Germline V gene data show CDR1 as SGHRS and CDR2 as YFSETQ. V dropped 4 bases and J dropped 0; count of bases not matched to a gene: 5. For the CDR3, the DNA is TGCGCCAGCAGCGTTAGCGGGGGTACCTCCTACGAGCAGTACTTC. Its translation is CASSVSGGTSYEQYF.

V usage is TRBV19 and J usage is TRBJ1-3; possible D gene TRBD1, 6 bases. Germline V gene sequence: CDR1 LNHDA, CDR2 SQIVND (reference sequence). This CDR3 has 15 amino acids. V gave up 5 bases and J gave up 0 bases, with 11 bases separating them. The CDR3 loop reads CASSSTGFSGNTIYF. The CDR3 nucleotides read TGTGCCAGTAGTTCGACAGGTTTCTCTGGAAACACCATATATTTT.

The rearrangement uses TRBV21-1 and TRBJ2-7; the D segment call TRBD1 is taken from the table without a DNA check. TRBV21-1 is a documented pseudogene. CDR3 length equals 15 residues. CDR3 bases: TGTGCCAGCAGCTCTCCGGACACGAGCTCCTACGAGCAGTACTTC. This codes for CASSSPDTSSYEQYF.

The chain uses TRBV2 and TRBJ1-1; 8 bases map to TRBD1. This CDR3 contains 14 residues. Germline loops: CDR1 SNHLY, CDR2 FYNNEI. V gave up 6 bases and J gave up 7 bases; unmatched junction bases: 10. CDR3 amino acids: CASSPGQVALEAFF. Here the CDR3 DNA reads TGTGCCAGCAGCCCGGGACAGGTCGCCCTTGAAGCTTTCTTT. The whole variable domain, filled in from reference TRBV2 and TRBJ1-1, reads EPEVTQTPSHQVTQMGQEVILRCVPISNHLYFYWYRQILGQKVEFLVSFYNNEISEKSEIFDDQFSVERPDGSNFTLKIRSTKLEDSAMYFCASSPGQVALEAFFGQGTRLTVV.

V is TRBV19 and J is TRBJ1-6, with TRBD1 identical over 7 bases. Germline lookup yields CDR1 LNHDA and CDR2 SQIVND (reference sequence). This CDR3 is built from 15 residues. V dropped 5 bases and J dropped 9; count of bases not matched to a gene: 10. The CDR3 DNA reads as TGTGCCAGTAGTGAGGTACAGGGGCAAAGTTCACCCCTCCACTTT. It codes for CASSEVQGQSSPLHF.

The chain joins TRBV10-2 to TRBJ2-7, with 9 bases matching TRBD2. Trimming at V came to 4 bases and at J to 5 bases, leaving 15 bases not matched to a gene. The CDR3 covers 17 residues. Germline CDR1 reads WSHSY; CDR2 reads SAAADI. The CDR3 region has the DNA TGCGCCAGCAGTGGACAGCCCCGAGGGACTAGCATGAACGAGCAGTACTTC. Its translation: CASSGQPRGTSMNEQYF.

V and J are TRBV28 and TRBJ2-2; D unresolved. V was trimmed by 1 base and J by 0 bases, leaving 3 bases between them. CDR3 length equals 14 residues. The germline gives CDR1 MDHEN, CDR2 SYDVKM. This CDR3 reads CASSLFTNTGELFF. The CDR3 DNA follows: TGTGCCAGCAGTTTATTTACGAACACCGGGGAGCTGTTTTTT.

The chain combines TRBV5-8 with TRBJ1-6; the match to TRBD1 covers 11 bases. The V segment lost 3 bases and the J segment 8 bases; nucleotides outside the gene matches: 4. Germline assignment: CDR1 SGHTS and CDR2 YDEGEE. CDR3 size: 15 residues. The CDR3 DNA reads TGTGCCAGCAGCTCCCGGACAGGGGGCCATTCACCCCTCCACTTT. Amino acid sequence: CASSSRTGGHSPLHF. Full variable domain (outside the CDR3, taken from reference TRBV5-8 and TRBJ1-6): EAGVTQSPTHLIKTRGQQATLRCSPISGHTSVYWYQQALGLGLQFLLWYDEGEERNRGNFPPRFSGRQFPNYSSELNVNALELEDSALYLCASSSRTGGHSPLHFGNGTRLTVT.

The genes are TRBV19 and TRBJ1-5, with 10 nucleotides matching TRBD1. The V gene's germline CDR1 is LNHDA and CDR2 SQIVND (reference sequence). This CDR3 is 15 amino acids long. J lost 6 bases, V lost 3 bases, and 5 bases had no gene match. CDR3 loop: CASSMGQGLGQPQHF. CDR3 coding DNA: TGTGCCAGTAGTATGGGACAGGGGCTTGGTCAGCCCCAGCATTTT.

Only one count was recorded for this clone. The chain is built from TRBV6-4 and TRBJ2-2; TRBD2 matches at 10 bases. The CDR3 covers 17 residues. The V and J ends lost 5 bases and 2 bases, in that order; junction bases with no gene match: 8. From germline, CDR1 is MRHNA and CDR2 SNTAGT. The CDR3 sequence is CASSRLLAGENTGELFF. The CDR3 nucleotides read TGTGCCAGCAGTCGTCTTCTAGCGGGGGAAAACACCGGGGAGCTGTTTTTT.

The chain joins TRBV18 to TRBJ1-2; 8 nucleotides line up with TRBD1. From germline, CDR1 is KGHSH and CDR2 LQKENI. After removal of 3 bases from V and 3 bases from J, the junction contained 9 bases not matched to a gene. The CDR3 runs 16 residues. CDR3 sequence (DNA): TGTGCCAGCTCACCCAGTACTGGACAGGGAGACTATGGCTACACCTTC. Amino acids: CASSPSTGQGDYGYTF.

The chain couples TRBV19 to TRBJ2-3; the D gene is possibly TRBD1 (6 bases). The CDR3 spans 11 residues. Germline CDR1 is LNHDA and CDR2 is SQIVND (reference sequence). V lost 10 bases and J 8 bases, leaving 13 bases between the germline ends. The CDR3 DNA reads TGTGCCACCTTGAAAGGGGGTACGCAGTATTTT. It is translated as CATLKGGTQYF. Looking up the rest from reference TRBV19 and TRBJ2-3 gives the full variable domain: DGGITQSPKYLFRKEGQNVTLSCEQNLNHDAMYWYRQDPGQGLRLIYYSQIVNDFQKGDIAEGYSVSREKKESFPLTVTSAQKNPTAFYLCATLKGGTQYFGPGTRLTVL.

The rearrangement joins TRBV6-6 to TRBJ2-7; the D gene is possibly TRBD2 (6 bases). The CDR3 has 13 residues. Per the germline V gene, CDR1 is MNHNY and CDR2 is SVGAGI (reference sequence). V dropped 8 bases and J dropped 2 bases, with 13 bases sitting between them. The CDR3 DNA reads as TGTGCCAGCCCTAGGAGGGAAACCTACGAGCAGTACTTC. It translates to CASPRRETYEQYF.

The V gene is TRBV19, the J gene TRBJ1-1, with TRBD1 identical over 9 bases. The CDR3 extends over 12 amino acids. Germline CDR1 reads LNHDA; CDR2 reads SQIVND (reference sequence). V was clipped by 8 bases and J by 8 bases; unmatched bases: 6. The chain's CDR3 is CASLTGGPEAFF. CDR3 sequence (DNA): TGTGCCAGTTTAACAGGGGGCCCCGAAGCTTTCTTT.

This clone has just one count. V usage is TRBV19 and J usage is TRBJ2-1, with 8 positions matching TRBD1. CDR1 is LNHDA, CDR2 SQIVND, per germline (reference sequence). This CDR3 contains 15 residues. V lost 3 bases, J lost 9 bases, and 10 bases stayed unmatched. The CDR3 bases are TGTGCCAGTAGTATTGACAGGGGATTTAGCACTGAGCAGTTCTTC. This codes for CASSIDRGFSTEQFF. The variable domain in full, completed from reference TRBV19 and TRBJ2-1, reads DGGITQSPKYLFRKEGQNVTLSCEQNLNHDAMYWYRQDPGQGLRLIYYSQIVNDFQKGDIAEGYSVSREKKESFPLTVTSAQKNPTAFYLCASSIDRGFSTEQFFGPGTRLTVL.

The rearrangement uses TRBV9 and TRBJ2-5; 9 bases agree with TRBD2. The germline V gene encodes CDR1 SGDLS and CDR2 YYNGEE. The CDR3 sequence is 14 residues long. V gave up 4 bases and J gave up 2 bases; unmatched junction bases: 3. Here the CDR3 DNA reads TGTGCCAGCAGCACTAGCGGGTCGCAAGAGACCCAGTACTTC. Its protein is CASSTSGSQETQYF.

The chain joins TRBV9 to TRBJ1-2; D is unclear. The CDR3 length is 11 residues. The germline V gene encodes CDR1 SGDLS and CDR2 YYNGEE. V was cut by 4 bases and J by 7 bases, with 8 bases left in between. CDR3 nucleotides: TGTGCCAGCAGCCACGCTAGTGGCTACACCTTC. It translates to CASSHASGYTF.

The chain joins TRBV28 to TRBJ2-7; D not resolved. Trimming cost V 7 bases and J 0 bases, with 13 bases left between them. Germline CDR1 reads MDHEN; CDR2 reads SYDVKM. This CDR3 has 14 residues. DNA of the CDR3: TGTGCCAGCAACCACTACCTCCGCTCCTACGAGCAGTACTTC. It encodes CASNHYLRSYEQYF.

The CDR3 DNA follows: TGTGCCAGCACGGGGGGGTACACAGATACGCAGTATTTT. Protein sequence: CASTGGYTDTQYF. The chain is built from TRBV2 and TRBJ2-3, with 8 bases aligning to TRBD2. From germline, CDR1 is SNHLY and CDR2 FYNNEI. This CDR3 comprises 13 residues. V shed 7 bases and J 2 bases; nucleotides not matched to a gene: 2.

The chain links TRBV6-1 to TRBJ1-6; the D gene is possibly TRBD1 (5 bases). Germline V gene sequence: CDR1 MNHNS, CDR2 SASEGT. V shed 2 bases and J shed 6 bases, with 14 bases lying between them. The CDR3 has 16 amino acids. In nucleotides, the CDR3 is TGTGCCAGCAGTGAATCCCAGGGCTGGTCTAATTCACCCCTCCACTTT. This sequence encodes CASSESQGWSNSPLHF.

The chain couples TRBV11-2 to TRBJ2-6, with 7 bases matching TRBD1. The CDR3 length is 15 residues. CDR1 and CDR2 (germline): SGHAT, FQNNGV. V lost 5 bases, J lost 2 bases, and 3 bases stayed unmatched. CDR3 residues: CASSEQGTGANVLTF. CDR3 nucleotides: TGTGCCAGCAGCGAACAGGGGACTGGGGCCAACGTCCTGACTTTC.

The chain recombines TRBV29-1 with TRBJ2-2, with 9 positions matching TRBD1. J lost 0 bases, V lost 5 bases, and 7 bases had no gene match. Germline V gene lookup returns CDR1 SQVTM and CDR2 ANQGSEA. The CDR3 runs to 16 residues. The DNA of the CDR3 is TGCAGCGTTACCGGGACAGGGCCTTCGAACACCGGGGAGCTGTTTTTT. Protein: CSVTGTGPSNTGELFF.

The genes are TRBV6-6 and TRBJ2-1; tentative D call: TRBD1 (6 bases). The CDR3 covers 16 residues. In germline, CDR1 is MNHNY, CDR2 SVGAGI (reference sequence). V was pared by 6 bases and J by 5 bases, with 20 bases between. The CDR3 is CASSYTGSQTDNEQFF. The CDR3 region has the DNA TGTGCCAGCAGCTACACAGGGTCTCAGACGGACAATGAGCAGTTCTTC.

V and J are TRBV11-2 and TRBJ2-2; D possibly corresponds to TRBD2 (5 bases). Germline CDR1 is SGHAT and CDR2 is FQNNGV. Trimming cost V 6 bases and J 6 bases, with 14 bases left between them. The CDR3 has 14 amino acids. The CDR3 DNA is TGTGCCAGCAGTCTAAACAGCGGCGCCGGGGAGCTGTTTTTT. The encoded protein is CASSLNSGAGELFF.

The chain uses TRBV7-3 and TRBJ2-1, with 9 nucleotides matching TRBD2. Germline V CDR1 and CDR2: SGHTA, FQGTGA. V dropped 2 bases and J dropped 4; count of bases not matched to a gene: 9. The CDR3 length is 17 residues. The CDR3 sequence: CASSLFAGGPRYNEQFF. As DNA, the CDR3 is TGTGCCAGCAGCTTATTCGCGGGGGGGCCCAGGTACAATGAGCAGTTCTTC.

The chain has TRBV2 and TRBJ2-2, with unresolved D. CDR1 SNHLY and CDR2 FYNNEI come from the germline V gene. The CDR3 loop spans 16 amino acids. The germline V and J ends were trimmed by 4 bases and 1 base, with 13 bases remaining between them. CDR3 amino acids: CASSAQTEKNTGELFF. CDR3 sequence (DNA): TGTGCCAGCAGTGCCCAGACTGAAAAGAACACCGGGGAGCTGTTTTTT.

This clone was seen more than once but under ten times. This chain joins TRBV6-5 and TRBJ2-7; maybe TRBD1 (5 bases). Deletions cut 6 bases from V and 0 bases from J, with 9 bases between. CDR1 is MNHEY, CDR2 SVGAGI, per germline. The CDR3 contains 13 residues. As DNA, the CDR3 is TGTGCCAGCAGCTCAGGGTTCTCCTACGAGCAGTACTTC. Residues: CASSSGFSYEQYF.